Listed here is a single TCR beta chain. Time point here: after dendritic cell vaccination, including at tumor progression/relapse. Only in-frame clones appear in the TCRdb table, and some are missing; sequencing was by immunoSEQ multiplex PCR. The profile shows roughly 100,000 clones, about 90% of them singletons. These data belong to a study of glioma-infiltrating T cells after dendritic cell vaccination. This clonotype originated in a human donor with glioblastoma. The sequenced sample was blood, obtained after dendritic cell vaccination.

CDR3 sequence: CSGLLATNEKLFF. CDR3 DNA: TGCAGCGGATTACTAGCAACTAATGAAAAACTGTTTTTT. The rearrangement joins TRBV29-1 to TRBJ1-4, with unresolved D. The CDR3 has 13 residues. Trimming pared 7 bases from V and 0 bases from J, leaving 9 bases between. The germline V gene has CDR1 SQVTM and CDR2 ANQGSEA. Based on the CDR3 plus reference TRBV29-1 and TRBJ1-4, the full variable domain is SAVISQKPSRDICQRGTSLTIQCQVDSQVTMMFWYRQQPGQSLTLIATANQGSEATYESGFVIDKFPISRPNLTFSTLTVSNMSPEDSSIYLCSGLLATNEKLFFGSGTQLSVL.